The sequence of this T cell receptor beta chain was determined in a study of blood T cell repertoires in COVID-19. TCRdb's table, derived via immunoSEQ multiplex PCR, lists solely in-frame clones and lacks some. The data contain over 150,000 clones, 84% of them singletons. CDR1 is SGHNT and CDR2 is YYREEE in the germline V gene (reference sequence). There are 14 residues in the CDR3. V was clipped by 2 bases and J by 4 bases, with 9 bases between them. J is TRBJ1-4 and V is TRBV5-4; D may be TRBD1 (5 bases). The source is a man aged 18-30 years with active or convalescent COVID-19. Sequencing was done on a sample of peripheral blood. CDR3 nucleotides: TGTGCCAGCAGCTTAGGGGCCTATAATGAAAAACTGTTTTTT. Amino acids: CASSLGAYNEKLFF.